Below are 27 T cell receptor beta chains sequenced from a single sample in a study of blood T cell repertoires in COVID-19 (dated by TCRdb to the early 2020s). Receptor libraries were prepared by the immunoSEQ multiplex PCR assay. TCRdb took this table from immuneACCESS and kept in-frame rearrangements with V and J called. Such tables lack part of the clones; where checked against another copy, unresolved V genes explain under half of the gap, and the rest is unexplained. Counted in this sample were about 210,000 clones; about 87% of them appeared once. About 6% of the sample comes from the top ten. The sequenced sample was peripheral blood. The source of these receptors is a man aged 55 to 70 who had recovered from COVID-19.

The CDR3 nucleotides read TGTGCCAGCAGTTACTTGTCCGGGAACACCGGGGAGCTGTTTTTT. It specifies CASSYLSGNTGELFF. The chain links TRBV6-2 or TRBV6-3 to TRBJ2-2; no clear D gene. Germline assignment: CDR1 MNHEY and CDR2 SVGEGT. The CDR3 contains 15 residues. The V gene lost 1 base and the J gene lost 1 base, with 7 bases spanning the gap.

This chain connects TRBV9 to TRBJ2-3; tentatively, D is TRBD1 (6 bases). Germline values: CDR1 SGDLS, CDR2 YYNGEE. V shed 4 bases and J shed 4 bases, with 13 bases lying between them. The CDR3 is 14 amino acids. The DNA for the CDR3 is TGTGCCAGCAGCCGACAGGTTATATCAGATACGCAGTATTTT. It translates to CASSRQVISDTQYF.

The chain links TRBV11-2 to TRBJ1-1; D is possibly TRBD1 (5 bases). V was clipped by 2 bases and J by 4 bases, with 8 bases between them. This CDR3 has 13 residues. The germline gives CDR1 SGHAT, CDR2 FQNNGV. CDR3 residues: CASSLSGPTEAFF. CDR3 DNA: TGTGCCAGCAGCTTATCAGGGCCCACTGAAGCTTTCTTT.

The chain carries TRBV7-9 and TRBJ2-2; 8 nucleotides agree with TRBD2. V shed 1 base, J shed 4 bases, and the junction held 8 bases outside the gene matches. Per the germline V gene, CDR1 is SEHNR and CDR2 is FQNEAQ (reference sequence). This CDR3 has 17 residues. CDR3 sequence: CASSLGGSGGFTGELFF. The CDR3 nucleotides are TGTGCCAGCAGCTTAGGGGGAAGCGGGGGATTCACCGGGGAGCTGTTTTTT.

The J gene is TRBJ2-1, the V gene TRBV7-3, with 10 bases lining up with TRBD1. The V segment lost 5 bases and the J segment 4 bases; nucleotides outside the gene matches: 5. The CDR3 consists of 15 residues. Germline CDR1 reads SGHTA; CDR2 reads FQGTGA. The CDR3 nucleotides read TGTGCCAGCAGCCCGGGACAGGGGCCATACAATGAGCAGTTCTTC. Encoded protein: CASSPGQGPYNEQFF. The full variable domain, in which reference TRBV7-3 and TRBJ2-1 provide the parts outside the CDR3, is GAGVSQTPSNKVTEKGKYVELRCDPISGHTALYWYRQSLGQGPEFLIYFQGTGAADDSGLPNDRFFAVRPEGSVSTLKIQRTERGDSAVYLCASSPGQGPYNEQFFGPGTRLTVL.

CDR3 coding DNA: TGCGCCAGCACGGTGCTCGGTGGCCAGTACTTC. It specifies CASTVLGGQYF. The chain couples TRBV10-2 to TRBJ2-5, with D uncertain. From germline, CDR1 is WSHSY and CDR2 SAAADI. Deletions cut 7 bases from V and 10 bases from J, with 13 bases between. The CDR3 runs to 11 residues.

J is TRBJ2-4 and V is TRBV5-8; 11 positions agree with TRBD2. Germline V gene lookup returns CDR1 SGHTS and CDR2 YDEGEE. The CDR3 covers 13 residues. The V segment lost 2 bases and the J segment 10 bases; nucleotides outside the gene matches: 2. CDR3 amino acids: CASSLRTSGIQYF. The DNA of the CDR3 is TGTGCCAGCAGCTTAAGGACTAGCGGGATTCAGTACTTC. The full variable domain, in which reference TRBV5-8 and TRBJ2-4 provide the parts outside the CDR3, is EAGVTQSPTHLIKTRGQQATLRCSPISGHTSVYWYQQALGLGLQFLLWYDEGEERNRGNFPPRFSGRQFPNYSSELNVNALELEDSALYLCASSLRTSGIQYFGAGTRLSVL.

This rearrangement joins TRBV18 to TRBJ2-7; possible D gene TRBD1, 5 bases. Germline CDR1 and CDR2: KGHSH and LQKENI. The V gene lost 3 bases and the J gene lost 2 bases, with 11 bases spanning the gap. This CDR3 has 14 residues. The CDR3 protein is CASSPVDSAYEQYF. CDR3 coding DNA: TGTGCCAGCTCACCGGTTGACAGCGCCTACGAGCAGTACTTC.

This chain joins TRBV5-4 and TRBJ2-1; TRBD2 agrees at 9 bases. Germline loops: CDR1 SGHNT, CDR2 YYREEE (reference sequence). The V gene end was trimmed by 4 bases and the J gene end by 0 bases; junction bases not matched to a gene: 2. This CDR3 has 15 residues. The DNA of the CDR3 is TGTGCCAGCAGCCGGACTAGCGCCTCCTACAATGAGCAGTTCTTC. It translates to CASSRTSASYNEQFF.

The chain is built from TRBV12-3 or TRBV12-4 and TRBJ2-7; TRBD2 is a possible D gene (6 bases). The CDR3 extends over 12 amino acids. V lost 6 bases, J lost 7 bases, and 13 bases lay in between. CDR3 sequence reads: CASSSPEGEQYF. The CDR3 DNA follows: TGTGCCAGCAGCTCCCCGGAGGGGGAGCAGTACTTC.

This chain connects TRBV11-2 to TRBJ2-4; possible D gene TRBD2, 6 bases. V was shortened by 5 bases and J by 0 bases, with 23 bases between the two germline ends. The CDR3 spans 19 residues. Germline-derived CDR1 and CDR2 are SGHAT and FQNNGV. DNA of the CDR3: TGTGCCAGCAGCCGCGCCACTTCGGGGGACTTCCTAGCCAAAAACATTCAGTACTTC. As protein: CASSRATSGDFLAKNIQYF.

The V gene is TRBV5-6, the J gene TRBJ1-2; 7 nucleotides line up with TRBD1. Losses at the gene ends were 2 bases for V and 4 bases for J; bases not matched to a gene: 5. The CDR3 contains 14 residues. The V gene's germline CDR1 is SGHDT and CDR2 YYEEEE. The CDR3 is CASSLLTGLYGYTF. As DNA, the CDR3 is TGTGCCAGCAGCTTACTGACAGGGCTCTATGGCTACACCTTC.

The chain uses TRBV3-1 (or the pseudogene TRBV3-2) and TRBJ2-7; D is ambiguous. V was pared by 0 bases and J by 0 bases, with 9 bases between. This CDR3 is 15 amino acids long. Germline values: CDR1 LGHDT, CDR2 YNNKEL (reference sequence). CDR3 DNA: TGTGCCAGCAGCCAAGATTCGTCCTACTCCTACGAGCAGTACTTC. It codes for CASSQDSSYSYEQYF.

J is TRBJ2-1 and V is TRBV3-1 (or the pseudogene TRBV3-2); 10 positions agree with TRBD2. CDR1 is LGHDT and CDR2 is YNNKEL in the germline V gene (reference sequence). The V segment lost 2 bases and the J segment 12 bases; nucleotides outside the gene matches: 13. The CDR3 extends over 16 amino acids. CDR3 residues: CASSQSTGTSVKGQFF. As DNA, the CDR3 is TGTGCCAGCAGCCAATCAACCGGGACTAGCGTGAAAGGGCAGTTCTTC.

J is TRBJ2-1 and V is TRBV6-5, with D uncertain. Per germline, CDR1 MNHEY and CDR2 SVGAGI. Trimming cost V 8 bases and J 0 bases, with 11 bases left between them. This CDR3 comprises 14 residues. CDR3 protein: CASPRPLSYNEQFF. The CDR3 region has the DNA TGTGCCAGCCCGCGGCCCCTCTCCTACAATGAGCAGTTCTTC.

The J gene is TRBJ1-2, the V gene TRBV7-3; possible D gene TRBD1, 5 bases. Germline V gene lookup returns CDR1 SGHTA and CDR2 FQGTGA. The CDR3 spans 15 residues. Trimming removed 2 bases at V and 8 bases at J, with 18 bases between. CDR3 nucleotide sequence: TGTGCCAGCAGCTTACGGACTGACAGTAGCGGGGGCTACACCTTC. Its translation is CASSLRTDSSGGYTF.

The chain combines TRBV5-1 with TRBJ2-2, with 8 bases fitting TRBD2. The CDR3 length is 15 residues. Germline V gene sequence: CDR1 SGHRS, CDR2 YFSETQ. V trimming: 0 bases; J trimming: 5 bases; junction bases outside the gene matches: 3. The CDR3 loop is CASSLGTSGTGELFF. CDR3 coding DNA: TGCGCCAGCAGCTTGGGTACTAGCGGTACCGGGGAGCTGTTTTTT. Full variable domain (outside the CDR3, taken from reference TRBV5-1 and TRBJ2-2): KAGVTQTPRYLIKTRGQQVTLSCSPISGHRSVSWYQQTPGQGLQFLFEYFSETQRNKGNFPGRFSGRQFSNSRSEMNVSTLELGDSALYLCASSLGTSGTGELFFGEGSRLTVL.

This rearrangement joins TRBV2 to TRBJ2-2, with TRBD1 identical over 8 bases. The germline V gene has CDR1 SNHLY and CDR2 FYNNEI. This CDR3 region has 15 residues. With V trimmed by 7 bases and J by 4 bases, 8 bases remained unmatched. The CDR3 reads CASKLQGARTGELFF. CDR3 in DNA: TGTGCCAGCAAGCTCCAGGGGGCGCGCACCGGGGAGCTGTTTTTT. The variable domain in full, completed from reference TRBV2 and TRBJ2-2, reads EPEVTQTPSHQVTQMGQEVILRCVPISNHLYFYWYRQILGQKVEFLVSFYNNEISEKSEIFDDQFSVERPDGSNFTLKIRSTKLEDSAMYFCASKLQGARTGELFFGEGSRLTVL.

In this sample, this clone turned up many times. J is TRBJ1-1 and V is TRBV3-1 (or the pseudogene TRBV3-2), with 7 positions matching TRBD1. The CDR3 has 18 residues. The germline CDR1 and CDR2 sequences are LGHDT and YNNKEL (reference sequence). J gave up 3 bases and V 2 bases, and 15 bases lay outside the gene matches. The CDR3 is CASSQFSRTGARDTEAFF. CDR3 nucleotide sequence: TGTGCCAGCAGCCAATTTAGTCGGACAGGTGCCCGGGACACTGAAGCTTTCTTT.

V usage is TRBV5-6 and J usage is TRBJ2-1, with D uncertain. This CDR3 comprises 16 residues. Germline V lookup: CDR1 SGHDT, CDR2 YYEEEE. V was cut by 0 bases and J by 1 base, with 11 bases left in between. The CDR3 spells CASSLVVQISYNEQFF. CDR3 nucleotide sequence: TGTGCCAGCAGCTTGGTGGTACAGATATCCTACAATGAGCAGTTCTTC.

V is TRBV4-2 and J is TRBJ2-5; 7 bases line up with TRBD2. Losses at the gene ends were 2 bases for V and 5 bases for J; bases not matched to a gene: 11. Germline V gives CDR1 LGHNA, CDR2 YNFKEQ. The CDR3 sequence is 16 residues long. CDR3 coding DNA: TGTGCCAGCAGCCAACTCGGTACTAGCGTCGGGGAGACCCAGTACTTC. This encodes CASSQLGTSVGETQYF.

The J gene is TRBJ2-2, the V gene TRBV29-1, with TRBD2 identical over 9 bases. The CDR3 is 15 amino acids. V was pared by 5 bases and J by 4 bases, with 8 bases of the junction left unmatched. Germline V gene lookup returns CDR1 SQVTM and CDR2 ANQGSEA. The CDR3 sequence: CSVLGLATRTGELFF. The CDR3 coding sequence is TGCAGCGTTCTGGGACTAGCTACACGCACCGGGGAGCTGTTTTTT.

This clone was recorded once. The chain uses TRBV5-4 and TRBJ1-2, with D perhaps matching TRBD1 (6 bases). The CDR3 is 13 amino acids. CDR1 is SGHNT and CDR2 is YYREEE in the germline V gene (reference sequence). V gave up 3 bases and J gave up 2 bases, with 8 bases separating them. The CDR3 sequence is CASSYQGNYGYTF. The CDR3 DNA sequence: TGTGCCAGCAGCTACCAGGGGAACTATGGCTACACCTTC.

The CDR3 sequence is CASSLRPSGRSNEQFF. Written as DNA, the CDR3 is TGCGCCAGCAGCTTGCGCCCTAGCGGGAGGTCCAATGAGCAGTTCTTC. The chain joins TRBV5-1 to TRBJ2-1; 11 nucleotides agree with TRBD2. The CDR3 extends over 16 amino acids. CDR1 SGHRS and CDR2 YFSETQ come from the germline V gene. With V trimmed by 1 base and J by 6 bases, 6 bases remained unmatched.

V is TRBV18 and J is TRBJ1-5, with TRBD1 identical over 11 bases. The CDR3 runs to 15 residues. J was trimmed by 5 bases and V by 5 bases; bases with no gene match: 5. The germline gives CDR1 KGHSH, CDR2 LQKENI. CDR3 nucleotide sequence: TGTGCCAGCTCATCTCCGGGACAGGGGGATCAGCCCCAGCATTTT. Translated, it gives CASSSPGQGDQPQHF.

The chain is built from TRBV19 and TRBJ2-3; D is ambiguous. The CDR3 contains 16 residues. Looked up from germline, CDR1 is LNHDA and CDR2 is SQIVND (reference sequence). V shed 3 bases and J shed 4 bases, with 17 bases lying between them. The CDR3 sequence: CASSIRHRPSADTQYF. The DNA of the CDR3 is TGTGCCAGTAGTATTAGACACCGCCCCTCGGCAGATACGCAGTATTTT. Looking up the rest from reference TRBV19 and TRBJ2-3 gives the full variable domain: DGGITQSPKYLFRKEGQNVTLSCEQNLNHDAMYWYRQDPGQGLRLIYYSQIVNDFQKGDIAEGYSVSREKKESFPLTVTSAQKNPTAFYLCASSIRHRPSADTQYFGPGTRLTVL.

This chain joins TRBV9 and TRBJ1-1, with D possibly matching TRBD1 (5 bases). Trimming stripped 0 bases from V and 3 bases from J, with 12 bases between. This CDR3 region has 15 residues. Germline CDR1 and CDR2: SGDLS and YYNGEE. Written as DNA, the CDR3 is TGTGCCAGCAGCGTAGTGATAGGAGGGGACACTGAAGCTTTCTTT. It encodes CASSVVIGGDTEAFF.